This T cell receptor (beta chain) was profiled in a study of blood T cell repertoires in COVID-19. Study background: Specimens from acute and convalescent COVID-19 originated in the United States, Italy and Spain. The analysed material was cDNA or gDNA that came from T cells, B-cell-depleted T cells, or PBMCs.

CDR3 length: 16 amino acids. V lost 0 bases, J lost 5 bases, and 13 bases lay in between. CDR1 LNHDA and CDR2 SQIVND come from the germline V gene (reference sequence). In the source study's methods: For nucleated cells, counts were estimated from reference gene primer amplification. This table comes from immunoSEQ multiplex PCR, and its TCRdb copy is limited to in-frame clones, with some not included. That table furnishes V, J and clone size, whereas the DNA furnished D and trimming. The sample yields approximately 270,000 clones, roughly 90% seen once. This sequence joins TRBV19 and TRBJ1-4; D is unresolved. The sequence derives from a man younger than 45 with acute or convalescent COVID-19. The sequenced material came from peripheral blood. The chain's CDR3 is CASSIDGRTANEKLFF. The CDR3 nucleotides read TGTGCCAGTAGTATAGATGGCCGAACAGCAAATGAAAAACTGTTTTTT.